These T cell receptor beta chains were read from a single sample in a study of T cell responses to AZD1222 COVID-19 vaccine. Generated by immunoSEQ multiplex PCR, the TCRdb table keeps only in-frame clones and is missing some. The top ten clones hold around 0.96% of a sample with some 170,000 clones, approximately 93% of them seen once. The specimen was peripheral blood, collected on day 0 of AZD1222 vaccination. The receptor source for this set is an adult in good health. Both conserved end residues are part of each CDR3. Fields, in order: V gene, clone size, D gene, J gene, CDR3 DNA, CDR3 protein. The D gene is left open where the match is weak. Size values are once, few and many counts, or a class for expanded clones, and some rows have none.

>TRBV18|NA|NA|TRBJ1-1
TGTGCCAGCTCCCCTAGGGAAGTGAACACTGAAGCTTTCTTT
CASSPREVNTEAFF
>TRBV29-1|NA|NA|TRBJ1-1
TGCAGCGTTGCCCCGGGGTGGGGCATGAACACTGAAGCTTTCTTT
CSVAPGWGMNTEAFF
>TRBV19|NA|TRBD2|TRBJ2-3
TGTGCCAGTAGTATACTAGCGGGGGTTACAGATACGCAGTATTTT
CASSILAGVTDTQYF
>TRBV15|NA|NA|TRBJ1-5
TGTGCCACCAGCAGGGGGGGGGCTAGGGGCAATCAGCCCCAGCATTTT
CATSRGGARGNQPQHF
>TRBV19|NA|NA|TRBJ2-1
TGTGCCAGTAGTCGATCTAGCTTTTCCTACAATGAGCAGTTCTTC
CASSRSSFSYNEQFF
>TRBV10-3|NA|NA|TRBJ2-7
TGTGCCATCAGTGACCATTCATACGAGCAGTACTTC
CAISDHSYEQYF
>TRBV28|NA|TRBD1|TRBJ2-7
TGTGCCAGCAAAAGGACAGGGAACTCCTACGAGCAGTACTTC
CASKRTGNSYEQYF
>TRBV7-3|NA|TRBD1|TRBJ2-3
TGTGCCAGCAGCTTAATGGGGCGAGGGGGCGCGTCAGATACGCAGTATTTT
CASSLMGRGGASDTQYF
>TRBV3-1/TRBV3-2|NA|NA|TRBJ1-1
TGTGCCAGCAGCCAGTCCATGTGGGCTGAACGAGCTTTCTTT
CASSQSMWAERAFF
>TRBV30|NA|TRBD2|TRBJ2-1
TGTGCCTGGAGTGTTAGCGGGGGGCCAACCTACAATGAGCAGTTCTTC
CAWSVSGGPTYNEQFF
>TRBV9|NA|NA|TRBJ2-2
TGTGCCAGCAGCGTAGTCGGGGGGGAGCTGTTTTTT
CASSVVGGELFF
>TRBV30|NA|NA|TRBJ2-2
TGTGCCTGGAGTGTCGGACCACTAACCGCCGGGGAGCTGTTTTTT
CAWSVGPLTAGELFF
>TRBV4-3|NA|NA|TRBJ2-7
TGCGCCAGCAGCCAAGATCGCGTCGGGTACGAGCAGTACTTC
CASSQDRVGYEQYF
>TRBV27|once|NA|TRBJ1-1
TGTGCCAGCAGTTTAAGAGGGGTAGAAGCAGTCACTGAAGCTTTCTTT
CASSLRGVEAVTEAFF
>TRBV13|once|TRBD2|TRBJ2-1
TGTGCCAGCAGCTCCTACGGCGGGGGGGCATCCTACAATGAGCAGTTCTTC
CASSSYGGGASYNEQFF
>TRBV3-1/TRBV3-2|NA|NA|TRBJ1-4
TGTGCCAGTGCTAATGAAAAACTGTTTTTT
CASANEKLFF
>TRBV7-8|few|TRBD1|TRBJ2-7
TGTGCCAGCAGCTTAGTCAGGGGGAGTTCCTACGAGCAGTACTTC
CASSLVRGSSYEQYF
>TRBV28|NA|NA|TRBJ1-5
TGTGCCAGCAGTCCCAGGAATAGCAATCAGCCCCAGCATTTT
CASSPRNSNQPQHF
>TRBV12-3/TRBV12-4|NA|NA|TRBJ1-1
TGTGCCAGCAGTTCCGGGATATACACTGAAGCTTTCTTT
CASSSGIYTEAFF
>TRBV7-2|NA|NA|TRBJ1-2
TGTGCCAGCAGCTTAGCTGCCGTCAGCAACTATGGCTACACCTTC
CASSLAAVSNYGYTF
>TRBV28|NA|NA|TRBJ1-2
TGTGCCAGCAGAAGGGGCCGCCCTGGGAGCTACACCTTC
CASRRGRPGSYTF
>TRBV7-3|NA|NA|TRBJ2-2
TGTGCCAGCAGCTTCTTGAACACCGGGGAGCTGTTTTTT
CASSFLNTGELFF
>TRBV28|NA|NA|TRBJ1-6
TGTGCCAGCAGGTTCCCACGCTCCTATAATTCACCCCTCCACTTT
CASRFPRSYNSPLHF
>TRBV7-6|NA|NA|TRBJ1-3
TGTGCCAGCAGCTTAGGGGGACCTGGAAACACCATATATTTT
CASSLGGPGNTIYF
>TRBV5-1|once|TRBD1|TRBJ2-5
TGCGCCAGCAGCCTTGGACAGGGCGCCGAGACCCAGTACTTC
CASSLGQGAETQYF
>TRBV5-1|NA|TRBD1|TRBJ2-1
TGCGCCAGCAGCCCTCCCCTCGACAGGGTGGATGAGCAGTTCTTC
CASSPPLDRVDEQFF
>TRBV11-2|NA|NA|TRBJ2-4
TGTGCCAGCGGGGATTACGAAGCCAAAAACATTCAGTACTTC
CASGDYEAKNIQYF
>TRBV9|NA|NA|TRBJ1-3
TGTGCCAGCAGCCCTGGAGGGAGGGGCGGTTCGAGGAGGGGAAACACCATATATTTT
CASSPGGRGGSRRGNTIYF
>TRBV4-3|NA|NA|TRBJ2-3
TGCGCCAGCAGCCGCGGCTTTAGTTCAGATACGCAGTATTTT
CASSRGFSSDTQYF
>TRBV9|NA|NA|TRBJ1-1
TGTGCCAGCAGCACCGCGGACGGCTTACCCAACACTGAAGCTTTCTTT
CASSTADGLPNTEAFF
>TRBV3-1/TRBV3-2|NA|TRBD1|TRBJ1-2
TGTGCCAGCAGCCAAGACCGAGCCGGGACAGTCTATGGCTACACCTTC
CASSQDRAGTVYGYTF
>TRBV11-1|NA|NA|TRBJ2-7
TGTGCCAGCAGCTCGGGACCGAGGGTCGCCTACGAGCAGTACTTC
CASSSGPRVAYEQYF
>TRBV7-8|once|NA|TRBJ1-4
TGTGCCAGCAGCCTCCCGAGTGAAAAACTGTTTTTT
CASSLPSEKLFF
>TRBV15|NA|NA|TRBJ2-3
TGTGCCACCAACCAAGCGGCTAGCACAGATACGCAGTATTTT
CATNQAASTDTQYF
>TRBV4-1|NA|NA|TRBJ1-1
TGCGCCAGCAGCCAAGATCATATGGGCATGAACACTGAAGCTTTCTTT
CASSQDHMGMNTEAFF
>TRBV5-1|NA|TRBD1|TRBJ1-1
TGCGCCAGCACGGGAGGGACAGGAACGATGAACACTGAAGCTTTCTTT
CASTGGTGTMNTEAFF
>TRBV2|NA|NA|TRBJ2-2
TGTGCCAGCAGTGAAGCGAGGACCACCGGGGAGCTGTTTTTT
CASSEARTTGELFF
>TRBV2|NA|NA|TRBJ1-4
TGTGCCAGCACCGGGACGGGCAATGAAAAACTGTTTTTT
CASTGTGNEKLFF
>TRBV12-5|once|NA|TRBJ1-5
TGTGCTAGTGGTTTGGCTTGGGAGACTCAGATTAATCAGCCCCAGCATTTT
CASGLAWETQINQPQHF
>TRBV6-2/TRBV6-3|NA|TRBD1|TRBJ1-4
TGTGCCAGCAGTTACCCGCCGACAGGGACGAAAGAAAAACTGTTTTTT
CASSYPPTGTKEKLFF
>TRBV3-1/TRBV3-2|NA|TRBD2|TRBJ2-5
TGTGCCAGCAGCCAAAGACTAGCGGGGCAAGAGACCCAGTACTTC
CASSQRLAGQETQYF
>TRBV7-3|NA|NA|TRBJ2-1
TGTGCCAGCAGCTTAATAGGGGATGAGCAGTTCTTC
CASSLIGDEQFF
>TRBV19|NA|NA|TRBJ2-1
TGTGCCAGTAGCACCCACCCACATGGACAGCTACGGGCCTACAATGAGCAGTTCTTC
CASSTHPHGQLRAYNEQFF
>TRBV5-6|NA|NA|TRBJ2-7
TGTGCCAGCAGCTCGCCGGGTAGAGGCTACGAGCAGTACTTC
CASSSPGRGYEQYF
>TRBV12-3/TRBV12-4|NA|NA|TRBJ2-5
TGTGCCAGCAGCCCCCAGCAAGAGACCCAGTACTTC
CASSPQQETQYF
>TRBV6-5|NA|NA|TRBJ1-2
TGTGCCAGCCAGACTTCAGGGTCAACCAACTATGGCTACACCTTC
CASQTSGSTNYGYTF
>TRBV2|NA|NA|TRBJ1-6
TGTGCCAGCATATCAGTATTTAGTTCACCCCTCCACTTT
CASISVFSSPLHF
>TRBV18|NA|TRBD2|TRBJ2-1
TGTGCCAGCGCTGTCTTAGCGGGGGGCGACAATGAGCAGTTCTTC
CASAVLAGGDNEQFF
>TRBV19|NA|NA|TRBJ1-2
TGTGCCAGTAGCAAGGACGGCTTCTATGGCTACACCTTC
CASSKDGFYGYTF
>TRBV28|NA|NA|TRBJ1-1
TGTGCCAGCAGTTTACGGCGCAGCATGAACACTGAAGCTTTCTTT
CASSLRRSMNTEAFF